This TCR beta chain derives from a study of blood T cell repertoires in COVID-19 (TCRdb year 2020). The study in broad terms: Collaborator samples came from the United States, Italy and Spain and covered acute and convalescent phases of COVID-19. Where available, HLA class I and class II types were obtained from metadata supplied by the sample provider rather than from assay-based typing. Samples were obtained from the ongoing ImmuneRACE study (first 160 participants) and from 1,254 subjects provided by 6 global collaborators. The dataset comprised deeply sampled blood TCRbeta repertoires from subjects exposed to, actively infected with, or recovered from COVID-19. The repertoires were released in a freely available public database intended as a resource for research on the immune response to SARS-CoV-2. Sample metadata almost always included a de-identified subject ID, COVID-19 status, age in years and sex. The material from the prospective study consisted of cDNA or gDNA derived from T cells, B-cell-depleted T cells, or PBMCs. Summary of the overall study and its limitations: Clinical and demographic metadata were provided uncurated, with the amount varying by source and participant.

TCRbeta CDR3 regions were amplified from genomic DNA using the immunoSEQ Assay, a bias-controlled multiplex PCR. Per the source publication's procedure: The number of nucleated cells in each sample was estimated by amplification of reference gene primers within the assay. Sequence reads were collapsed and filtered to measure the absolute abundance of every unique TCRbeta CDR3 rearrangement. For each sample, productive Simpson clonality was calculated as the square root of Simpson's diversity index over productive rearrangements. Held by TCRdb, this immuneACCESS table contains in-frame sequences only and omits some clones. Under half of the omission traces to an unresolved V gene where checked; the cause of the rest is unknown. Clone size and V and J calls were adopted from that table, with D and trimming inferred from the DNA. This sample holds 210,000 or so clones; approximately 81% were observed only once. The ten largest make up approximately 19% of the sample.

Of note for this clone: What this receptor recognizes is not known. No much larger clonotype is one base removed from it; base qualities were not supplied.

Whole blood was collected in K2EDTA tubes by collaborating institutions according to the institutions' own protocols. For TCRbeta analysis, collaborator samples were shipped as frozen whole blood, as isolated PBMCs, or as DNA extracted from either sample type. Relative to germline, V is 6 bases shorter and J is 9 bases shorter, with 17 bases between their ends. The germline V gene yields MGHDK for CDR1 and SYGVNS for CDR2. From cysteine to phenylalanine, the CDR3 is 13 amino acids long. Only the CDR3 portion is preserved as DNA: 39 bases, with reading frame beginning at the first base. The clonotype comes from a human donor in a cohort sampled during active COVID-19. The chain uses TRBV25-1 and TRBJ1-2; tentative D gene TRBD1, with 6 bases matching. Sequenced: peripheral blood. The nucleotide sequence is TGTGCCAGCAGCAGGGCGGACCAGGGGAGCTACACCTTC. The encoded protein is CASSRADQGSYTF.